This T cell receptor (beta chain) derives from a study of T cells expressing NK-cell markers. Overall study context: One of eight sequenced donors was HCMV-seronegative; the other seven were seropositive.

cDNA encoding TCR beta was synthesized via 5'RACE template switching incorporating UMIs. With the 5' RACE reads reprocessed, TCRdb shows one record per CDR3 protein and no DNA. The sample shows about 550,000 distinct CDR3 sequences, and around 3.3% sits with its ten largest clones. General study points: No clear determination of HCMV specificity was made for expanded NKG2C+ T cell clones.

Germline V gives CDR1 MGHDK, CDR2 SYGVNS. This CDR3 contains 14 residues. Regarding this clonotype: Its target is not known.

The source material was blood T cells: a sorted CD56 or NKG2C T cell subset, CD4+ or CD8+ T cells, or bulk PBMC T cells (not recorded which). The rearrangement uses TRBV25-1 and TRBJ2-1; TCRdb reports TRBD2, a call that lacks DNA to check it against. This TCR came from a man aged 18 to 35 in good health. CDR3 residues: CASSGLGVMNEQFF.